One and the same sample provided the 7 T cell receptor beta chains below, sequenced in a study of identical twins. Using its own MiXCR run on the 5' RACE reads, TCRdb lists one record per CDR3 protein. The repertoire holds roughly 1.6 million distinct CDR3 sequences, with roughly a third as singletons. Sequenced material: cord blood. These receptors all come from a newborn girl in good health.

The J gene is TRBJ2-7, the V gene TRBV18; TRBD1 might be the D (5 bases). The DNA end is a closer match to TRBJ2-4, so the J assignment may be wrong. The CDR3 runs to 13 residues. The V gene's germline CDR1 is KGHSH and CDR2 LQKENI. CDR3 DNA sequence: TGTGCCACCCAGGACACCGGACGAAGCATTCAGTACTTC. Encoded protein: CATQDTGRSIQYF.

As concerns this clonotype: This sequence may be a read error, since a much larger clone differs from it by one base. This sequence joins TRBV11-2 and TRBJ2-1; D tentatively fits TRBD1 or TRBD2 (6 bases each). The CDR3 contains 16 residues. V lost 1 base and J 10 bases, leaving 20 bases between the germline ends. Germline V gene sequence: CDR1 SGHAT, CDR2 FQNNGV. As DNA, the CDR3 is TGTGCCAGCAGCTTAGTCGGGGGCGCCCTTTCCTACGAGCAGTTCTTC. The encoded protein is CASSLVGGALSYEQFF.

This clonotype was picked up many times. V gene TRBV24-1 combines with J gene TRBJ1-5; D not resolved. The germline V and J ends were trimmed by 0 bases and 2 bases, with 4 bases remaining between them. The length of the CDR3 is 14 residues. Germline CDR1 and CDR2: KGHDR and SFDVKD. As DNA, the CDR3 is TGTGCCACCAGTGATTTGACCGGCAATCAGCCCCAGCATTTT. As protein: CATSDLTGNQPQHF.

The V and J genes are TRBV27 and TRBJ2-7, with D perhaps TRBD1 or TRBD2 (5 bases each). The CDR3 sequence is 14 residues long. Trimming took off 6 bases at V and 3 bases at J, with 15 bases between the two ends. Germline loops: CDR1 MNHEY, CDR2 SMNVEV (reference sequence). This CDR3 is CASRPPGRIYEQYF. The CDR3, as DNA: TGTGCCAGCAGGCCCCCGGGACGGATCTACGAGCAGTACTTC.

The chain combines TRBV11-2 with TRBJ2-1, with D perhaps matching TRBD2 (6 bases). TRBJ2-7 explains the end of the DNA better; the J call may be wrong. CDR1 is SGHAT and CDR2 is FQNNGV in the germline V gene. This CDR3 has 18 residues. This CDR3 reads CASSLVSFGGGSYNEQYF. The CDR3 DNA sequence: TGTGCCAGCAGCTTAGTCTCGTTCGGGGGTGGCTCCTACAATGAGCAGTACTTC.

Concerning this clonotype itself: This may be a read error, as it is one base from a much larger clone. This sequence joins TRBV28 and TRBJ1-4; D is ambiguous. Trimming stripped 2 bases from V and 5 bases from J, with 9 bases between. There are 14 residues in the CDR3. CDR1 and CDR2 from the germline V gene are MDHEN and SYDVKM. Here the CDR3 DNA reads TGTGCCAGCAGTTTAGAGGGAAGAAATGAAAAACTGTTTTTT. This gives the protein CASSLEGRNEKLFF.

This clonotype was seen a few times. This rearrangement joins TRBV5-8 to TRBJ2-3; 10 bases align to TRBD2. CDR1 and CDR2 (germline): SGHTS, YDEGEE. The CDR3 totals 16 residues. V shed 4 bases, J shed 5 bases, and the junction held 10 bases outside the gene matches. This CDR3 reads CASSVSGGARKDTQYF. CDR3 coding DNA: TGTGCCAGCAGCGTCAGCGGGGGGGCCCGCAAAGATACGCAGTATTTT.